This paragraph covers one TCR beta chain sequence. Its antigen remains unidentified. This sample is part of a study of T cell repertoires in cytomegalovirus infection. Study-level background: Recently identified HLA-C-restricted and well-studied HLA-B-restricted CMV epitopes were used. It was the public TCR beta signatures that indicated both CMV infection and matching HLA type. The study's findings and limits: There were HLA-C-restricted CMV-specific TCR beta clonotypes dominating the ex vivo response.

TCRdb called the reads again in MiXCR, with one record for every CDR3 protein. This sample yields approximately 260,000 distinct CDR3 sequences, of which around 20% are seen a single time; about 21% belongs to the top ten. CDR1 MNHNY and CDR2 SVGAGI come from the germline V gene (reference sequence). The CDR3 sequence is 12 residues long. V lost 6 bases, J lost 1 base, and 7 bases lay in between. The V and J genes are TRBV6-6 and TRBJ2-7; D unresolved. The sequencing used cultured PBMCs, collected from culture after CMV antigen stimulation. The TCR comes from a human donor in good health (CMV status not recorded). Some clones in this sample may be carry-over from other donors' samples. In DNA form, the CDR3 reads TGTGCCAGCAGATACGGGTCCTACGAGCAGTACTTC. This gives the protein CASRYGSYEQYF.